Following are 25 T cell receptor beta chains from one sample sequenced in a study of blood T cell repertoires in COVID-19 (dated by TCRdb to about 2020). Library preparation was by the immunoSEQ multiplex PCR assay. In its TCRdb copy, this immuneACCESS table keeps in-frame sequences only and misses some clones. Where compared with another copy, unresolved V genes explain less than half of these, and the others have no known cause. This sample holds roughly 170,000 clones; 85% to 90% were observed only once. The ten top clones hold less than 25% of the sample. Specimen: peripheral blood. These receptors originate from a man between 65 and 79 years old with active or convalescent COVID-19.

The rearrangement joins TRBV28 to TRBJ1-2; 8 positions agree with TRBD1. CDR1 MDHEN and CDR2 SYDVKM come from the germline V gene. The CDR3 contains 16 residues. The ends lost 8 bases at V and 7 bases at J; junction bases unmatched: 18. The CDR3 sequence: CASAQVAGGERGGYTF. CDR3 in DNA: TGTGCCAGCGCTCAAGTGGCAGGGGGCGAAAGGGGTGGCTACACCTTC.

This clone appeared once. The chain uses TRBV20-1 and TRBJ2-1; D remains ambiguous. CDR3 length equals 16 residues. Deletions cut 3 bases from V and 6 bases from J, with 21 bases between. The germline CDR1 and CDR2 sequences are DFQATT and SNEGSKA (reference sequence). CDR3 nucleotide sequence: TGCAGTGCTAGTTTTGAACTCGGCGGCAAAGGCAATGAGCAGTTCTTC. As protein: CSASFELGGKGNEQFF.

The chain recombines TRBV5-1 with TRBJ1-1, with no clear D. The CDR3 totals 13 residues. The V gene's germline CDR1 is SGHRS and CDR2 YFSETQ. Trimming cost V 3 bases and J 4 bases, with 10 bases left between them. CDR3 coding DNA: TGCGCCAGCAGCTACCAAGGAGGCACTGAAGCTTTCTTT. Amino acid sequence: CASSYQGGTEAFF.

The chain employs TRBV11-3 and TRBJ2-3, with TRBD2 identical over 9 bases. The CDR3 is 16 amino acids. With 5 bases clipped from V and 6 bases from J, the junction kept 12 bases outside the gene matches. Germline-derived CDR1 and CDR2 are SGHNT and YENEEA. The CDR3 region has the DNA TGTGCCAGCAGCCCCCAGGGAGCGGGAGGATCCGATACGCAGTATTTT. This gives the protein CASSPQGAGGSDTQYF. The entire variable domain, with the rest obtained from reference TRBV11-3 and TRBJ2-3, is as follows: EAGVVQSPRYKIIEKKQPVAFWCNPISGHNTLYWYLQNLGQGPELLIRYENEEAVDDSQLPKDRFSAERLKGVDSTLKIQPAELGDSAVYLCASSPQGAGGSDTQYFGPGTRLTVL.

This chain uses TRBV25-1 with TRBJ1-2; TRBD1 is a possible D gene (5 bases). Per the germline V gene, CDR1 is MGHDK and CDR2 is SYGVNS. The V end was cut by 6 bases, the J end by 2 bases, with 13 bases between. CDR3 length: 14 residues. The CDR3 protein is CASRRAGINYGYTF. The CDR3 DNA reads TGTGCCAGCAGAAGGGCAGGGATAAACTATGGCTACACCTTC.

CDR3: CASSSPLDLQETQYF. The CDR3 nucleotides read TGTGCCAGCAGTTCCCCCTTGGACTTACAAGAGACCCAGTACTTC. This chain uses TRBV6-2 or TRBV6-3 with TRBJ2-5; D is possibly TRBD2 (5 bases). Germline CDR1 is MNHEY and CDR2 is SVGEGT. The CDR3 has 15 residues. The ends were cut back, 4 bases at V and 2 bases at J, with 14 bases in the middle.

The rearrangement joins TRBV6-2 or TRBV6-3 to TRBJ1-5; D unresolved. The CDR3 has 15 residues. Germline V gives CDR1 MNHEY, CDR2 SVGEGT. Trimming took off 2 bases at V and 2 bases at J, with 10 bases between the two ends. CDR3 in amino acids: CASSYEVVGNQPQHF. CDR3 DNA sequence: TGTGCCAGCAGTTACGAGGTTGTGGGCAATCAGCCCCAGCATTTT.

V and J are TRBV28 and TRBJ1-5, with 7 bases that match TRBD1. The CDR3 runs to 15 residues. Germline-derived CDR1 and CDR2 are MDHEN and SYDVKM. J lost 3 bases, V lost 2 bases, and 4 bases had no gene match. The CDR3 bases are TGTGCCAGCAGTTTACAGACAGGGTCCAATCAGCCCCAGCATTTT. This translates into CASSLQTGSNQPQHF. Full variable domain (outside the CDR3, taken from reference TRBV28 and TRBJ1-5): DVKVTQSSRYLVKRTGEKVFLECVQDMDHENMFWYRQDPGLGLRLIYFSYDVKMKEKGDIPEGYSVSREKKERFSLILESASTNQTSMYLCASSLQTGSNQPQHFGDGTRLSIL.

V is TRBV4-3 and J is TRBJ1-1; D perhaps matches TRBD1 (6 bases). The V and J ends lost 0 bases and 5 bases respectively, with 10 bases between them. This CDR3 is built from 14 residues. Germline loops: CDR1 LGHNA, CDR2 YSLEER. CDR3 loop: CASSQDEGVTEAFF. CDR3 DNA: TGCGCCAGCAGCCAAGACGAGGGGGTGACTGAAGCTTTCTTT.

This chain links TRBV28 with TRBJ1-4; 7 nucleotides match TRBD1. The trim removed 7 bases at V and 8 bases at J, leaving 10 bases unmatched. CDR3 length equals 14 residues. Germline V gene lookup returns CDR1 MDHEN and CDR2 SYDVKM. The CDR3 spells CASTLGGSVEKLFF. As DNA, the CDR3 is TGTGCCAGCACCCTAGGGGGCAGTGTGGAAAAACTGTTTTTT.

The V and J genes are TRBV18 and TRBJ1-1, with D possibly matching TRBD1 (6 bases). CDR1 KGHSH and CDR2 LQKENI come from the germline V gene. Trimming pared 0 bases from V and 0 bases from J, leaving 8 bases between. The length of the CDR3 is 15 residues. The CDR3 region has the DNA TGTGCCAGCTCACCACCGGACAGCGTGAACACTGAAGCTTTCTTT. It is translated as CASSPPDSVNTEAFF.

The chain couples TRBV6-6 to TRBJ1-5; 9 positions agree with TRBD1. V was clipped by 7 bases and J by 5 bases; unmatched bases: 9. Germline CDR1 and CDR2: MNHNY and SVGAGI (reference sequence). The CDR3 length is 15 residues. Written as DNA, the CDR3 is TGTGCCAGCACCCCACAGGACAGGGGCTATCAGCCCCAGCATTTT. It codes for CASTPQDRGYQPQHF.

This clone showed up just once. The chain couples TRBV4-1 to TRBJ2-5; tentatively, D is TRBD1 (6 bases). V gave up 1 base and J gave up 2 bases, with 8 bases separating them. Germline loops: CDR1 MGHRA, CDR2 YSYEKL. This CDR3 has 14 amino acids. CDR3 region: CASSQAGVQETQYF. In nucleotides, the CDR3 is TGCGCCAGCAGCCAAGCAGGGGTACAAGAGACCCAGTACTTC.

The chain uses TRBV3-1 (or the pseudogene TRBV3-2) and TRBJ1-5; no definite D call. V shed 3 bases and J shed 4 bases, with 10 bases lying between them. Germline lookup yields CDR1 LGHDT and CDR2 YNNKEL (reference sequence). The CDR3 sequence is 14 residues long. For the CDR3, the DNA is TGTGCCAGCAGCCATGCGGGGTTTAATCAGCCCCAGCATTTT. Residues: CASSHAGFNQPQHF.

Here the CDR3 reads CASSPGGTSGRITYEQYF. The CDR3 DNA reads TGCGCCAGCAGCCCTGGAGGGACTAGCGGGAGGATTACCTACGAGCAGTACTTC. This chain joins TRBV5-1 and TRBJ2-7; 15 nucleotides line up with TRBD2. V lost 4 bases to trimming and J lost 2 bases; unmatched junction nucleotides: 10. CDR1 and CDR2 (germline): SGHRS, YFSETQ. The CDR3 sequence is 18 residues long.

The CDR3 DNA reads as TGTGCCAGCAGCAGAAGGGCGGGACACCAAGAGACCCAGTACTTC. This encodes CASSRRAGHQETQYF. The chain couples TRBV27 to TRBJ2-5; the D gene is possibly TRBD2 (6 bases). V lost 6 bases, J lost 0 bases, and 14 bases lay in between. Looked up from germline, CDR1 is MNHEY and CDR2 is SMNVEV (reference sequence). This CDR3 spans 15 amino acids.

The chain's CDR3 is CSVEVRGQATNYGYTF. CDR3 in DNA: TGCAGCGTTGAAGTGAGGGGGCAGGCAACTAACTATGGCTACACCTTC. J is TRBJ1-2 and V is TRBV29-1; TRBD1 matches 7 bases. The germline V gene has CDR1 SQVTM and CDR2 ANQGSEA. The CDR3 extends over 16 amino acids. Trimming at V came to 1 base and at J to 0 bases, leaving 8 bases not matched to a gene.

A single count supports this clone. This chain connects TRBV18 to TRBJ2-5, with TRBD1 matching 7 bases. The CDR3 spans 14 residues. Germline CDR1 reads KGHSH; CDR2 reads LQKENI. Trimming at V came to 3 bases and at J to 1 base, leaving 2 bases not matched to a gene. CDR3 bases: TGTGCCAGCTCACCCACAGGGGTCCAAGAGACCCAGTACTTC. Translation: CASSPTGVQETQYF.

The chain is built from TRBV6-5 and TRBJ1-5; TRBD1 agrees at 9 bases. CDR1 MNHEY and CDR2 SVGAGI come from the germline V gene. CDR3 size: 13 residues. The V gene end was trimmed by 11 bases and the J gene end by 5 bases; junction bases not matched to a gene: 7. CDR3: CAWSRDRDQPQHF. In DNA form, the CDR3 reads TGTGCCTGGTCCCGGGACAGGGATCAGCCCCAGCATTTT.

The rearrangement uses TRBV7-8 and TRBJ2-4; 8 positions agree with TRBD1. V lost 1 base to trimming and J lost 4 bases; unmatched junction nucleotides: 3. Germline assignment: CDR1 SGHVS and CDR2 FQNEAQ. This CDR3 is 15 amino acids long. This chain's CDR3 is CASSLVHRGKNIQYF. The DNA of the CDR3 is TGTGCCAGCAGCTTAGTTCACAGGGGGAAAAACATTCAGTACTTC.

The chain links TRBV18 to TRBJ1-1, with D tentatively TRBD1 (6 bases). The CDR3 runs to 14 residues. Trimming left V 1 base short and J 3 bases short, with 9 bases between. Germline lookup yields CDR1 KGHSH and CDR2 LQKENI. CDR3 sequence reads: CASSPLRGDTEAFF. The CDR3 DNA is TGTGCCAGCTCACCACTCAGGGGTGACACTGAAGCTTTCTTT.

V is TRBV15 and J is TRBJ1-1; possibly TRBD1 for D (6 bases). Trimming took off 1 base at V and 0 bases at J, with 6 bases between the two ends. This CDR3 comprises 14 residues. Germline CDR1 reads LNHNV; CDR2 reads YYDKDF (reference sequence). CDR3 coding DNA: TGTGCCACCAGCAGAGGACAGGTGAACACTGAAGCTTTCTTT. This translates into CATSRGQVNTEAFF.

The chain employs TRBV6-1 and TRBJ1-3; 7 nucleotides align to TRBD1. The CDR3 covers 16 residues. Germline CDR1 and CDR2: MNHNS and SASEGT. V gave up 4 bases and J gave up 0 bases; unmatched junction bases: 6. This CDR3 is CASSAGTVGSGNTIYF. The CDR3 DNA reads TGTGCCAGCAGTGCTGGGACAGTTGGCTCTGGAAACACCATATATTTT.

V gene TRBV5-1 combines with J gene TRBJ2-2, with D maybe TRBD2 (6 bases). CDR3 size: 13 residues. V lost 3 bases to trimming and J lost 9 bases, with 12 bases between them. Germline-derived CDR1 and CDR2 are SGHRS and YFSETQ. The CDR3 coding sequence is TGCGCCAGCAGCTCTCCGGGGGAGCGGGAGCTGTTTTTT. Translated: CASSSPGERELFF.

The J gene is TRBJ1-4, the V gene TRBV29-1, with 8 bases matching TRBD1. With V trimmed by 7 bases and J by 7 bases, 8 bases remained unmatched. CDR3 length: 13 residues. CDR1 is SQVTM, CDR2 ANQGSEA, per germline. CDR3 DNA sequence: TGCAGCGCACGAGGACAGGGATCTGAAAAACTGTTTTTT. Translated: CSARGQGSEKLFF.